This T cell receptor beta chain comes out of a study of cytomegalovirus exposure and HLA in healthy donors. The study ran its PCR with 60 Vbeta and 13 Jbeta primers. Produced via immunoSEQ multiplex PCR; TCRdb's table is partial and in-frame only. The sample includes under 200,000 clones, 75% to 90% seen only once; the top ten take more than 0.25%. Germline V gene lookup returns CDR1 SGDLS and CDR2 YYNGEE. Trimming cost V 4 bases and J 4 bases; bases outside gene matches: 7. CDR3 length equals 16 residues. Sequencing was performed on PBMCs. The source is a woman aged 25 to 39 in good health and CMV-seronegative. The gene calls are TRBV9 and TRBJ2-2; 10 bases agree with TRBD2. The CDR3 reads CASSPTSGAFTGELFF. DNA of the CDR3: TGTGCCAGCAGCCCTACTAGCGGGGCCTTCACCGGGGAGCTGTTTTTT.